This T cell receptor (beta chain) was recovered during a study of shared clonotypes between healthy human individuals. Method: immunoSEQ multiplex PCR; TCRdb's copy keeps in-frame clones and lacks some. Among millions of clones listed, around nine tenths were seen once. CDR3 length: 16 amino acids. The V gene's germline CDR1 is SGHVS and CDR2 FQNEAQ. V gave up 3 bases and J gave up 5 bases; unmatched junction bases: 7. Findings and limits, study-wide: Deeper or shallower sequencing was expected to change how clonotypes are shared among donors. Roughly 5% of naive CD4 clonotypes were common to four donors.

To note about this clone: Its matching antigen is unknown.

The genes are TRBV7-8 and TRBJ1-6; 7 bases are shared with TRBD1. The receptor's source is a man aged 18 to 29 in good health. The sequencing input was naive CD4+ T cells sorted from blood. Subset indicated: CD45RA+ positively selected. CDR3 DNA sequence: TGTGCCAGCAGCTTGAGGACAGGCGGGGATAATTCACCCCTCCACTTT. Translation: CASSLRTGGDNSPLHF.